This T cell receptor (beta chain) was identified in a study of cytomegalovirus exposure and HLA in healthy donors. Nominally healthy donors provided the samples, though records likely missed some immune exposures. Findings of the study overall: Follow-up analysis later connected one missense variant in DCLRE1C with trimming of TCR beta V- and J-genes.

As concerns this clone: Its antigen remains unidentified.

The J segment lost 5 bases and the V segment lost 6 bases, leaving 2 bases of the junction unmatched. The CDR3 length is 14 residues. The germline V gene has CDR1 MNHEY and CDR2 SVGAGI. Amplification used 60 Vbeta primers and 13 Jbeta primers. Measured with immunoSEQ multiplex PCR; TCRdb has only the in-frame clones, and not every one. The repertoire consists of 95,000 to 150,000 clones, with roughly 80% occurring once and the leading ten covering 4.1%. The rearrangement uses TRBV6-5 and TRBJ1-4, with TRBD1 identical over 11 bases. Sequencing was carried out using PBMCs. The source is a woman in her 40s in good health and CMV-seronegative. DNA for the CDR3: TGTGCCAGCAGCCGGGACAGGGGGAATGAAAAACTGTTTTTT. Translating it yields CASSRDRGNEKLFF.